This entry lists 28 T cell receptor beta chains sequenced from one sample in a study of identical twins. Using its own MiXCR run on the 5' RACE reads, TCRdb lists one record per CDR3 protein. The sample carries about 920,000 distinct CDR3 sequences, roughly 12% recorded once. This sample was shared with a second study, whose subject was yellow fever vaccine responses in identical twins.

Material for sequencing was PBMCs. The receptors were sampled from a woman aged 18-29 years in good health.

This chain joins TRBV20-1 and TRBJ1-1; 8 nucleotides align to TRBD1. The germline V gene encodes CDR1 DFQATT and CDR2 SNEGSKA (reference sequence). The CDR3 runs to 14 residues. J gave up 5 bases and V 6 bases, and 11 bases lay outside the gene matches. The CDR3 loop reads CSADAQGASTEAFF. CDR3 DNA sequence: TGCAGTGCCGACGCGCAGGGGGCGAGTACTGAAGCTTTCTTT.

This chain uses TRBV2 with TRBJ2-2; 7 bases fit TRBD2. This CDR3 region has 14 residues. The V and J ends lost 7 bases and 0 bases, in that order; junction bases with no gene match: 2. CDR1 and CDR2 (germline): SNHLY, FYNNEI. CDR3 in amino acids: CASTGLSNTGELFF. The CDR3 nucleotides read TGTGCCAGCACGGGACTATCGAACACCGGGGAGCTGTTTTTT.

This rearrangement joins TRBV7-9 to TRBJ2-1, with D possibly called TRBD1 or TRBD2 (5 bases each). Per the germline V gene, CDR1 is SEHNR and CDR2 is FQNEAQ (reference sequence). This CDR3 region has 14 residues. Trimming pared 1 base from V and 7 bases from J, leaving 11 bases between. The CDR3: CASSLVGRDNEQFF. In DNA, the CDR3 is TGTGCCAGCAGCTTAGTGGGACGGGATAATGAGCAGTTCTTC.

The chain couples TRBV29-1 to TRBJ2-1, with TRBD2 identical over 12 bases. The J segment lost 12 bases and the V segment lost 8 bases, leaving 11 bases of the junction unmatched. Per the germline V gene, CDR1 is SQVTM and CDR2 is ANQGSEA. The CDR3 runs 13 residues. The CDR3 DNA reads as TGCAGCACTGGGCTAGCGGGAGGGTTAGGGCAGTTCTTC. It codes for CSTGLAGGLGQFF.

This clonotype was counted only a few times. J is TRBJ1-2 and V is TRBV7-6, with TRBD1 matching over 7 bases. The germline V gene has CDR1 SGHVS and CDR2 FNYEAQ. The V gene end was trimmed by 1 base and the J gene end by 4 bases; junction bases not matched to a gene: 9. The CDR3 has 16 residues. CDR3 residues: CASSLEAGGRVYGYTF. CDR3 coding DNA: TGTGCCAGCAGCTTAGAGGCAGGGGGTAGGGTCTATGGCTACACCTTC.

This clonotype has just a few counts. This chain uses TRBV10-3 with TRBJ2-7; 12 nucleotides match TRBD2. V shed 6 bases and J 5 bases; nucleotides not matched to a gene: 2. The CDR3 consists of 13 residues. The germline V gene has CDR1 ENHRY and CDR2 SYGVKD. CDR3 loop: CAIRTSGSNEQYF. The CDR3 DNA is TGTGCCATCAGGACTAGCGGGAGTAACGAGCAGTACTTC.

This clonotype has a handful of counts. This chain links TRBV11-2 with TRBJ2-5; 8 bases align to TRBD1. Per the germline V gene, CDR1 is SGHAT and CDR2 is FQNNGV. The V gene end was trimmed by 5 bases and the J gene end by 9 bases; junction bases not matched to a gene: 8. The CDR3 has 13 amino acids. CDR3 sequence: CASSTKLQGAQYF. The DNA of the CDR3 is TGTGCCAGCAGCACCAAACTACAGGGGGCCCAGTACTTC.

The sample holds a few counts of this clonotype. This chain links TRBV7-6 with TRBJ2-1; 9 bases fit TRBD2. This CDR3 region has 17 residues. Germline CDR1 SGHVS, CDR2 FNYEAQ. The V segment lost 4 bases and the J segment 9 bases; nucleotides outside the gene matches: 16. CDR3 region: CASSSKPSSGISFEQFF. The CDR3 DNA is TGTGCCAGCAGCTCGAAGCCCTCTAGCGGGATTTCGTTTGAGCAGTTCTTC.

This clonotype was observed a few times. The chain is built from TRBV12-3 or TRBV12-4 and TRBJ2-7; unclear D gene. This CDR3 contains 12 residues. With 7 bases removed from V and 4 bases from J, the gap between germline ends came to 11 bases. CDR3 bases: TGTGCCAGCACTAACCAGAGGTACGAGCAGTACTTC. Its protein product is CASTNQRYEQYF.

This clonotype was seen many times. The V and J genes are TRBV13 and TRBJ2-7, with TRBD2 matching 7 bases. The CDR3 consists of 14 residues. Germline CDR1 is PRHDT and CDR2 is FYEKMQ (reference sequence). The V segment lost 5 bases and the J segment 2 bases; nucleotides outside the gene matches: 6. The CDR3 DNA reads TGTGCCAGCAGCCTGGGGGGGTCAACCTACGAGCAGTACTTC. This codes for CASSLGGSTYEQYF.

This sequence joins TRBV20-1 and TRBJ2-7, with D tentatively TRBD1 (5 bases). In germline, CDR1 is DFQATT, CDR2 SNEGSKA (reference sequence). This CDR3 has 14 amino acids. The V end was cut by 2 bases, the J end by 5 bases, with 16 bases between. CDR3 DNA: TGCAGTGCTAGATCAAGGGCCAGGGTCGACGAGCAGTACTTC. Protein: CSARSRARVDEQYF.

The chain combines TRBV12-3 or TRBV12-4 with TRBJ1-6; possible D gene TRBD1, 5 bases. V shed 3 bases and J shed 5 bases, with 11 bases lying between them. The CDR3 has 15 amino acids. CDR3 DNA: TGTGCCAGCAGTTTGTCAGGGATGGATAATTCACCCCTCCACTTT. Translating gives CASSLSGMDNSPLHF.

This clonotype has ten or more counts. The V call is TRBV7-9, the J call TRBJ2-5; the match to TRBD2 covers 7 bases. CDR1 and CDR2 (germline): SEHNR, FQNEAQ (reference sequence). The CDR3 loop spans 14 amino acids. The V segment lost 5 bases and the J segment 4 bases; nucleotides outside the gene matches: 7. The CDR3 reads CASSTGGSVETQYF. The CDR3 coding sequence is TGTGCCAGCAGCACGGGAGGTAGCGTAGAGACCCAGTACTTC.

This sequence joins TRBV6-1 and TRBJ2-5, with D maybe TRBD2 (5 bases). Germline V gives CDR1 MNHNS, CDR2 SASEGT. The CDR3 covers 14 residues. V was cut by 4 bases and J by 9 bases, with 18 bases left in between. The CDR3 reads CASSGPGPAGSQYF. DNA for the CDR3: TGTGCCAGCAGTGGGCCCGGGCCGGCGGGTTCCCAGTACTTC.

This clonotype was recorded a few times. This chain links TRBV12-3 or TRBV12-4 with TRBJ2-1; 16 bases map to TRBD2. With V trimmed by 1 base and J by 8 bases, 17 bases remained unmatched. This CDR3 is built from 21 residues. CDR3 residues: CASSLVRRGLAGGPRGDEQFF. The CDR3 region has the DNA TGTGCCAGCAGTTTAGTCCGTCGGGGACTAGCGGGAGGGCCTCGTGGCGATGAGCAGTTCTTC.

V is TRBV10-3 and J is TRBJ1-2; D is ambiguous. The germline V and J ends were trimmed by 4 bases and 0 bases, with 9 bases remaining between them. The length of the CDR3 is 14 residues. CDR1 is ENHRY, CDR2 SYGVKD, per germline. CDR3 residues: CAISALEANYGYTF. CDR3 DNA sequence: TGTGCCATCAGTGCCTTAGAAGCTAACTATGGCTACACCTTC.

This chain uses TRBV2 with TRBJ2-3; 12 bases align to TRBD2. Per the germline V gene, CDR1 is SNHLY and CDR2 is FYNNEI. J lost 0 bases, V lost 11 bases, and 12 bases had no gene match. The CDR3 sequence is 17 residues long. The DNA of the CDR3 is TGTGCCTGCTCCGGACTAGCGGGGAGACCTAGCACAGATACGCAGTATTTT. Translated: CACSGLAGRPSTDTQYF.

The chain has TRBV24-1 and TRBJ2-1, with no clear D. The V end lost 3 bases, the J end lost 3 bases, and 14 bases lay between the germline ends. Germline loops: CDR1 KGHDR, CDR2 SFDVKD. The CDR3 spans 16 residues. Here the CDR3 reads CATSDPEKGGYNEQFF. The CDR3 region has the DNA TGTGCCACCAGTGATCCTGAGAAGGGCGGCTACAATGAGCAGTTCTTC.

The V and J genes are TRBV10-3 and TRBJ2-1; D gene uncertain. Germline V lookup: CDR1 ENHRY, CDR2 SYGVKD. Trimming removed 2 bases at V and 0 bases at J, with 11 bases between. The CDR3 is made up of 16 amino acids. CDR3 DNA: TGTGCCATCAGTGAGAACGGTTTGAGCTCCTACAATGAGCAGTTCTTC. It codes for CAISENGLSSYNEQFF.

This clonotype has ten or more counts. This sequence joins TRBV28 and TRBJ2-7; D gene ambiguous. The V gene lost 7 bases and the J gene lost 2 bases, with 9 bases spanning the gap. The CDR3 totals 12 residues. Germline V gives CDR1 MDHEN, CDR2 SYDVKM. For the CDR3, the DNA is TGTGCCAGCATGCAGAGTCCCTACGAGCAGTACTTC. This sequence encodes CASMQSPYEQYF. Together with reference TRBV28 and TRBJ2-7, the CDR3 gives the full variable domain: DVKVTQSSRYLVKRTGEKVFLECVQDMDHENMFWYRQDPGLGLRLIYFSYDVKMKEKGDIPEGYSVSREKKERFSLILESASTNQTSMYLCASMQSPYEQYFGPGTRLTVT.

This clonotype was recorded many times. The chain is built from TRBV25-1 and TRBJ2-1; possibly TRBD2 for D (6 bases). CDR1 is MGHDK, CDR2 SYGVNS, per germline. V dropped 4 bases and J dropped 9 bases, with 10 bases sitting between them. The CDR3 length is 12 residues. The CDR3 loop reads CASSVLASEQFF. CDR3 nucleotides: TGTGCCAGCAGTGTCCTAGCGTCTGAGCAGTTCTTC.

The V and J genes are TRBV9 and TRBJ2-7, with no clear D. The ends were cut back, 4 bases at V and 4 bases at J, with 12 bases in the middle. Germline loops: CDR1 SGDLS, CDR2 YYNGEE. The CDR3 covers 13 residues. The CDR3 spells CASSPPSAYEQYF. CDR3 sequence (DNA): TGTGCCAGCAGCCCCCCATCCGCTTACGAGCAGTACTTC.

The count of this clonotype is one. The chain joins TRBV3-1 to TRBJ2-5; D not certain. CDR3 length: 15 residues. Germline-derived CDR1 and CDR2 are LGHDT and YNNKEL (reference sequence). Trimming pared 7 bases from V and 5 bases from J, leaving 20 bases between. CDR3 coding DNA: TGTGCCAGCACCAACACGGACGGAAGTCGGGAGACCCAGTACTTC. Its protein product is CASTNTDGSRETQYF.

CDR3 residues: CASSPSPSSNTEAFF. The CDR3 DNA sequence: TGTGCCAGCAGCCCAAGCCCATCCTCCAACACTGAAGCTTTCTTT. V and J are TRBV7-3 and TRBJ1-1; D gene ambiguous. The ends were cut back, 5 bases at V and 2 bases at J, with 15 bases in the middle. Germline CDR1 reads SGHTA; CDR2 reads FQGTGA. CDR3 length: 15 amino acids.

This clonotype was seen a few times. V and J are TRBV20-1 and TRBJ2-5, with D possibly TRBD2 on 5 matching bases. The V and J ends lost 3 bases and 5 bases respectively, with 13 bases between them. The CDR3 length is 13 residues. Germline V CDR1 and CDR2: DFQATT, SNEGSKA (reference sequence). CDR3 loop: CSASRTRWETQYF. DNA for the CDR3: TGCAGTGCTAGTAGAACTAGGTGGGAGACCCAGTACTTC.

This chain's CDR3 is CASSQDREDNSPLHF. CDR3 sequence (DNA): TGTGCCAGCAGCCAAGACAGGGAGGATAATTCACCCCTCCACTTT. This chain links TRBV4-2 with TRBJ1-6, with D possibly being TRBD1 (5 bases). The V gene lost 0 bases and the J gene lost 5 bases, with 8 bases spanning the gap. In germline, CDR1 is LGHNA, CDR2 YNFKEQ. This CDR3 region has 15 residues.

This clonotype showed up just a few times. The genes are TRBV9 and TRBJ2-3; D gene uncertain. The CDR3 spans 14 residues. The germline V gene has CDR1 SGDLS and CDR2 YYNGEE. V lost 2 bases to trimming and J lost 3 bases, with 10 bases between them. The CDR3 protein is CASSVSPGTDTQYF. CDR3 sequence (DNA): TGTGCCAGCAGCGTCTCTCCCGGAACAGATACGCAGTATTTT.

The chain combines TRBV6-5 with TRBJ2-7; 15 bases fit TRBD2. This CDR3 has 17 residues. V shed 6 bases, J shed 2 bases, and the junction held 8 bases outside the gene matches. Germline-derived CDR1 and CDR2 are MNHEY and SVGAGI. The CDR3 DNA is TGTGCCAGCAGGACGGGACTAGCGGGAGGATTCACCTACGAGCAGTACTTC. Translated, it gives CASRTGLAGGFTYEQYF.